This TCR beta chain stems from a study of blood T cell repertoires in COVID-19. Study background: PBMCs, B-cell-depleted T cells, or T cells provided the cDNA or gDNA that made up the material.

Produced via immunoSEQ multiplex PCR; TCRdb's table is partial and in-frame only. The sample lists about 22,000 clones, 75% to 85% occurring once. V lost 0 bases and J 6 bases, leaving 9 bases between the germline ends. The CDR3 spans 15 residues. Germline CDR1 reads MNHNS; CDR2 reads SASEGT. The sequenced sample consisted of peripheral blood. This TCR was recovered from a man between 65 and 80 years old with acute or convalescent COVID-19. J is TRBJ1-6 and V is TRBV6-1; possible D gene TRBD1, 6 bases. The CDR3 reads CASSEALGGNSPLHF. The CDR3 region has the DNA TGTGCCAGCAGTGAAGCGCTAGGGGGTAATTCACCCCTCCACTTT.